This T cell receptor (beta chain) was documented in a study of OX40 agonist ivuxolimab in advanced cancers. Background on the study: In this trial design, patients received ivuxolimab intravenously at 0.01 to 10 mg/kg every 2 weeks.

V was cut by 6 bases and J by 0 bases, with 14 bases left in between. Germline loops: CDR1 LNHDA, CDR2 SQIVND (reference sequence). The CDR3 is made up of 15 amino acids. To note about this clone: Its antigen remains unidentified.

The study, taken as a whole, reports: Relative to CD4+, CD8+ T cells held more expanded clones on average.

Produced via immunoSEQ multiplex PCR; TCRdb's table is partial and in-frame only. The sample carries fewer than 90,000 clones, roughly 87% recorded once. This clonotype was sampled from an adult with an advanced solid tumor such as melanoma, head and neck, liver or kidney cancer. The chain combines TRBV19 with TRBJ1-1; D is ambiguous. Specimen: CD4+ or CD8+ T cells sorted from blood, collected in a trial of the OX40 agonist ivuxolimab. This CDR3 reads CASRHGGLVNTEAFF. CDR3 DNA: TGTGCCAGTAGACATGGAGGGTTAGTGAACACTGAAGCTTTCTTT.